The 27 T cell receptor beta chains presented below share a single source sample, sequenced in a study of blood T cell repertoires in COVID-19 (TCRdb year 2020). Library generation was performed with the immunoSEQ multiplex PCR assay. The immuneACCESS repertoire file appears here via TCRdb, limited to in-frame rearrangements. These files lack a portion of the clones; in checked studies, under half of the deficit traces to unresolved V genes, and the cause of the others is not known. Here the sample has under 400,000 clones; about 90% occur a single time. In total, the top ten clones hold about 0.94% of the sample. Sequencing was performed on PBMCs or T cells enriched from blood (not recorded which). The source is a woman in her 30s who had been exposed to COVID-19.

The J gene is TRBJ1-2, the V gene TRBV19; D is ambiguous. Germline V gene sequence: CDR1 LNHDA, CDR2 SQIVND (reference sequence). Trimming pared 3 bases from V and 2 bases from J, leaving 7 bases between. The length of the CDR3 is 13 residues. The CDR3 DNA follows: TGTGCCAGTAGTATGCACGGGAACTATGGCTACACCTTC. The encoded protein is CASSMHGNYGYTF.

This clone showed up just a few times. This rearrangement joins TRBV7-9 to TRBJ2-3; TRBD2 agrees at 13 bases. This CDR3 is built from 16 residues. Trimming took 2 bases from V and 2 from J; bases not matched to a gene: 1. The germline V gene encodes CDR1 SEHNR and CDR2 FQNEAQ (reference sequence). The DNA of the CDR3 is TGTGCCAGCAGCTTAACTAGCGGGAGGGCCACAGATACGCAGTATTTT. Translation: CASSLTSGRATDTQYF.

The CDR3 bases are TGCGCCAGCAGGAGTGTCCTGGACAGCTATGGCTACACCTTC. This gives the protein CASRSVLDSYGYTF. This sequence joins TRBV5-1 and TRBJ1-2; a possible D gene is TRBD1 (6 bases). Deletions cut 5 bases from V and 4 bases from J, with 15 bases between. The CDR3 length is 14 residues. Germline V gives CDR1 SGHRS, CDR2 YFSETQ.

The V and J genes are TRBV7-3 and TRBJ2-5, with 12 bases identical to TRBD2. Trimming cost V 2 bases and J 4 bases; bases outside gene matches: 2. Germline assignment: CDR1 SGHTA and CDR2 FQGTGA. This CDR3 is built from 15 residues. The DNA for the CDR3 is TGTGCCAGCAGCTTACTAGCGGGAGGGTTAGAGACCCAGTACTTC. It codes for CASSLLAGGLETQYF.

This chain links TRBV29-1 with TRBJ1-1; D is perhaps TRBD1 (6 bases). V was clipped by 7 bases and J by 5 bases, with 14 bases between them. Per the germline V gene, CDR1 is SQVTM and CDR2 is ANQGSEA. The CDR3 is 12 amino acids. The DNA for the CDR3 is TGCAGCGCCCAGGGCAGGGGTACTGAAGCTTTCTTT. It translates to CSAQGRGTEAFF.

This chain joins TRBV28 and TRBJ2-7; D may be TRBD2 (7 bases). CDR1 is MDHEN, CDR2 SYDVKM, per germline. The CDR3 runs 15 residues. The V end was cut by 6 bases, the J end by 3 bases, with 18 bases between. As DNA, the CDR3 is TGTGCCAGCAGGAGAGGGGGGGGATCTATCTACGAGCAGTACTTC. Translating gives CASRRGGGSIYEQYF.

This clone came up once. The chain uses TRBV12-3 or TRBV12-4 and TRBJ2-5; no clear D gene. The CDR3 runs 12 residues. Trimming pared 1 base from V and 3 bases from J, leaving 3 bases between. DNA for the CDR3: TGTGCCAGCAGTTTAGGCGAAGAGACCCAGTACTTC. Amino acid sequence: CASSLGEETQYF.

This clone appeared a few times. The rearrangement uses TRBV5-1 and TRBJ1-2; TRBD1 matches 7 bases. This CDR3 has 14 residues. Germline lookup yields CDR1 SGHRS and CDR2 YFSETQ. V lost 4 bases, J lost 8 bases, and 11 bases stayed unmatched. The CDR3 reads CASSPGQVYEGYTF. CDR3 sequence (DNA): TGCGCCAGCAGCCCCGGACAGGTTTATGAAGGCTACACCTTC.

The chain joins TRBV11-2 to TRBJ1-4; the D is unclear. Germline V lookup: CDR1 SGHAT, CDR2 FQNNGV. With 4 bases removed from V and 5 bases from J, the gap between germline ends came to 11 bases. The CDR3 extends over 14 amino acids. CDR3 loop: CASSSRRGNEKLFF. The CDR3 DNA is TGTGCCAGCAGCTCCCGACGGGGAAATGAAAAACTGTTTTTT.

V and J are TRBV27 and TRBJ2-2; weak D call: TRBD2 (5 bases). Between the trimmed V and J ends, which lost 5 bases and 1 base, there was a span of 11 bases. The germline V gene has CDR1 MNHEY and CDR2 SMNVEV (reference sequence). The CDR3 covers 15 residues. CDR3: CASSRKRQNTGELFF. CDR3 coding DNA: TGTGCCAGCAGTAGGAAGCGGCAGAACACCGGGGAGCTGTTTTTT.

This chain connects TRBV5-1 to TRBJ2-5; D might be TRBD2 (6 bases). Germline values: CDR1 SGHRS, CDR2 YFSETQ. The CDR3 length is 15 residues. With 4 bases removed from V and 0 bases from J, the gap between germline ends came to 13 bases. CDR3 DNA sequence: TGCGCCAGCAGCCAAGGGACTTCGTACCAAGAGACCCAGTACTTC. Encoded protein: CASSQGTSYQETQYF.

The V and J genes are TRBV11-3 and TRBJ2-7; D gene ambiguous. Trimming stripped 2 bases from V and 1 base from J, with 6 bases between. The CDR3 is made up of 13 amino acids. The germline CDR1 and CDR2 sequences are SGHNT and YENEEA. This chain's CDR3 is CASSLLSSYEQYF. The DNA of the CDR3 is TGTGCCAGCAGCTTACTTTCGTCCTACGAGCAGTACTTC.

The V call is TRBV6-5, the J call TRBJ2-3; the D gene is possibly TRBD2 (6 bases). The CDR3 has 14 amino acids. Germline CDR1 is MNHEY and CDR2 is SVGAGI. V was trimmed by 6 bases and J by 6 bases, leaving 16 bases between them. CDR3 loop: CASSNDGTRDTQYF. DNA of the CDR3: TGTGCCAGCAGCAACGACGGGACTCGGGATACGCAGTATTTT.

This rearrangement joins TRBV10-3 to TRBJ1-1; D gene uncertain. The CDR3 spans 15 residues. V was trimmed by 6 bases and J by 1 base, leaving 15 bases between them. CDR1 is ENHRY and CDR2 is SYGVKD in the germline V gene. The CDR3 region has the DNA TGTGCCATCAGACGGGGAGTTCAGACGAACACTGAAGCTTTCTTT. Encoded protein: CAIRRGVQTNTEAFF.

The chain links TRBV7-3 to TRBJ2-5; the match to TRBD2 covers 10 bases. The junction had 6 bases not matched to a gene; V was cut back by 6 bases and J by 2 bases. In germline, CDR1 is SGHTA, CDR2 FQGTGA. This CDR3 is 15 amino acids long. The chain's CDR3 is CASRRGLAAQETQYF. The CDR3 coding sequence is TGTGCCAGCAGGCGTGGACTAGCGGCGCAAGAGACCCAGTACTTC.

This clone was seen just once. The rearrangement uses TRBV3-1 (or the pseudogene TRBV3-2) and TRBJ1-3, with D unresolved. Trimming pared 4 bases from V and 3 bases from J, leaving 16 bases between. Germline lookup yields CDR1 LGHDT and CDR2 YNNKEL (reference sequence). The CDR3 covers 16 residues. The CDR3 loop reads CASSRVRGKYGNTIYF. The CDR3 DNA reads TGTGCCAGCAGCCGGGTCCGGGGTAAGTATGGAAACACCATATATTTT.

This clone is a singleton in its sample. The chain combines TRBV24-1 with TRBJ2-2; 9 bases map to TRBD1. The length of the CDR3 is 16 residues. Germline trimming cut 4 bases from V and 6 bases from J; bases unmatched to any gene: 8. Germline assignment: CDR1 KGHDR and CDR2 SFDVKD. CDR3 bases: TGTGCCACCAGTGACTACAGGGGGCGATGGGCCGGGGAGCTGTTTTTT. This sequence encodes CATSDYRGRWAGELFF.

This rearrangement joins TRBV7-9 to TRBJ2-7, with D perhaps matching TRBD1 (6 bases). The CDR3 extends over 15 amino acids. The ends were cut back, 3 bases at V and 2 bases at J, with 14 bases in the middle. Germline V lookup: CDR1 SEHNR, CDR2 FQNEAQ (reference sequence). The CDR3 region has the DNA TGTGCCAGCAGCTTGGAATCAGGGGTCCCCTACGAGCAGTACTTC. It yields the protein CASSLESGVPYEQYF.

The gene calls are TRBV10-1 and TRBJ2-7; D uncertain. The V and J ends lost 0 bases and 5 bases respectively, with 8 bases between them. Germline values: CDR1 WNHNN, CDR2 SYGVQD (reference sequence). The CDR3 is 13 residues long. For the CDR3, the DNA is TGCGCCAGCAGTGAGTCTGGCTTGAACGAGCAGTACTTC. Protein sequence: CASSESGLNEQYF.

The genes are TRBV2 and TRBJ2-1; perhaps TRBD2 as D (5 bases). The CDR3 loop spans 12 amino acids. Trimming removed 5 bases from V and 9 bases from J, with 11 bases in between. Germline CDR1 reads SNHLY; CDR2 reads FYNNEI. As DNA, the CDR3 is TGTGCCAGCAGTCGCTCAGGAGGTGAGCAGTTCTTC. This codes for CASSRSGGEQFF. Looking up the rest from reference TRBV2 and TRBJ2-1 gives the full variable domain: EPEVTQTPSHQVTQMGQEVILRCVPISNHLYFYWYRQILGQKVEFLVSFYNNEISEKSEIFDDQFSVERPDGSNFTLKIRSTKLEDSAMYFCASSRSGGEQFFGPGTRLTVL.

The rearrangement joins TRBV7-9 to TRBJ2-2, with unresolved D. The CDR3 sequence is 15 residues long. In germline, CDR1 is SEHNR, CDR2 FQNEAQ (reference sequence). The V and J ends lost 4 bases and 1 base respectively, with 10 bases between them. The CDR3: CASSSGPKNTGELFF. For the CDR3, the DNA is TGTGCCAGCAGCTCGGGTCCTAAGAACACCGGGGAGCTGTTTTTT.

The rearrangement uses TRBV7-9 and TRBJ2-3, with TRBD1 identical over 8 bases. Germline CDR1 SEHNR, CDR2 FQNEAQ (reference sequence). Trimming took 5 bases from V and 0 from J; bases not matched to a gene: 4. The CDR3 is made up of 15 amino acids. The CDR3 protein is CASSPQGASTDTQYF. Written as DNA, the CDR3 is TGTGCCAGCAGCCCCCAGGGGGCTAGCACAGATACGCAGTATTTT.

The V gene is TRBV9, the J gene TRBJ2-1; D not resolved. The V and J ends lost 0 bases and 8 bases respectively, with 21 bases between them. The CDR3 runs 17 residues. CDR1 is SGDLS and CDR2 is YYNGEE in the germline V gene. The CDR3 sequence is CASSVGPGELTIYEQFF. The DNA of the CDR3 is TGTGCCAGCAGCGTAGGTCCCGGAGAACTTACAATCTATGAGCAGTTCTTC.

The rearrangement uses TRBV4-1 and TRBJ2-1; 7 bases map to TRBD2. Losses at the gene ends were 3 bases for V and 16 bases for J; bases not matched to a gene: 6. CDR1 is MGHRA, CDR2 YSYEKL, per germline. This CDR3 has 11 residues. As DNA, the CDR3 is TGCGCCAGCAGCCACGGACTAGTTCAATTCTTC. Its protein is CASSHGLVQFF.

This clone has more than one count but fewer than ten. The chain couples TRBV12-3 or TRBV12-4 to TRBJ2-5, with D possibly TRBD2 on 6 matching bases. The CDR3 extends over 13 amino acids. V was pared by 8 bases and J by 4 bases, with 14 bases between. The chain's CDR3 is CASRGMPGETQYF. In DNA, the CDR3 is TGTGCCAGCCGGGGGATGCCGGGAGAGACCCAGTACTTC.

This clone was picked up one time. This chain uses TRBV5-1 with TRBJ2-7, with 8 bases matching TRBD2. Germline CDR1 and CDR2: SGHRS and YFSETQ. The CDR3 is made up of 16 amino acids. J gave up 2 bases and V 4 bases, and 11 bases lay outside the gene matches. The CDR3 bases are TGCGCCAGCAGCCCCTTTGGAGCGGGAGCTCCCTACGAGCAGTACTTC. It translates to CASSPFGAGAPYEQYF.

This clone was found once. This rearrangement joins TRBV28 to TRBJ2-3, with D possibly matching TRBD2 (5 bases). Per the germline V gene, CDR1 is MDHEN and CDR2 is SYDVKM. CDR3 size: 13 residues. The ends were cut back, 5 bases at V and 6 bases at J, with 12 bases in the middle. As DNA, the CDR3 is TGTGCCAGCAGTCACGGAGGCAGCGATACGCAGTATTTT. Protein product: CASSHGGSDTQYF. Filled out from reference TRBV28 and TRBJ2-3, the complete variable domain reads DVKVTQSSRYLVKRTGEKVFLECVQDMDHENMFWYRQDPGLGLRLIYFSYDVKMKEKGDIPEGYSVSREKKERFSLILESASTNQTSMYLCASSHGGSDTQYFGPGTRLTVL.